This TCR beta chain was sequenced in a study of T cells after yellow fever vaccination. As for the study in general: Fractions containing few cells were prepared with SMART-Seq v4 Ultra Low Input.

This clonotype has more than one count but fewer than ten. V trimming: 0 bases; J trimming: 5 bases; junction bases outside the gene matches: 6. From germline, CDR1 is SGHRS and CDR2 YFSETQ. This CDR3 is 15 amino acids long. MiXCR was run by TCRdb on the 5' RACE reads, yielding one entry per CDR3 protein. Of some 340,000 distinct CDR3 sequences in the sample, about 10% were seen once. This sample comprised CD4+ T cells sorted from PBMCs, obtained 45 days after the yellow fever booster vaccination. This chain connects TRBV5-1 to TRBJ2-3; 7 positions match TRBD1. This receptor was taken from a man younger than 35 who received the YFV17D yellow fever vaccine. CDR3 in amino acids: CASSLVGGVEDTQYF. In nucleotides, the CDR3 is TGCGCCAGCAGCTTGGTAGGGGGCGTGGAAGATACGCAGTATTTT. Looking up the rest from reference TRBV5-1 and TRBJ2-3 gives the full variable domain: KAGVTQTPRYLIKTRGQQVTLSCSPISGHRSVSWYQQTPGQGLQFLFEYFSETQRNKGNFPGRFSGRQFSNSRSEMNVSTLELGDSALYLCASSLVGGVEDTQYFGPGTRLTVL.